Following are 14 T cell receptor beta chains from one sample sequenced in a study of blood T cell repertoires in COVID-19. The assay was immunoSEQ multiplex PCR, and TCRdb's table has in-frame clones only and misses some. The data show about 120,000 clones, 85% to 90% seen once. Sequencing was carried out using peripheral blood. Receptor source: a woman aged 45-65 years with acute or convalescent COVID-19.

The chain links TRBV11-2 to TRBJ1-1; the D is unclear. V was pared by 10 bases and J by 2 bases, with 8 bases between. The CDR3 runs to 11 residues. CDR1 is SGHAT, CDR2 FQNNGV, per germline. The CDR3 reads CATTGNTEAFF. CDR3 DNA: TGTGCCACGACGGGTAACACTGAAGCTTTCTTT.

The rearrangement uses TRBV3-1 (or the pseudogene TRBV3-2) and TRBJ2-3; D possibly corresponds to TRBD2 (6 bases). From germline, CDR1 is LGHDT and CDR2 YNNKEL (reference sequence). The V and J ends lost 4 bases and 14 bases respectively, with 22 bases between them. The CDR3 covers 14 residues. This chain's CDR3 is CASSPAESGGPRYF. CDR3 in DNA: TGTGCCAGCAGCCCCGCGGAGAGTGGAGGGCCCAGGTATTTT.

The chain recombines TRBV11-2 with TRBJ2-7; the D is unclear. Trimming pared 4 bases from V and 6 bases from J, leaving 16 bases between. Germline V gene lookup returns CDR1 SGHAT and CDR2 FQNNGV. This CDR3 spans 14 amino acids. As DNA, the CDR3 is TGTGCCAGCAGCTCCGGCGGCTTCCTAACCGAGCAGTACTTC. It codes for CASSSGGFLTEQYF. Variable domain in full (rest from reference TRBV11-2 and TRBJ2-7): EAGVAQSPRYKIIEKRQSVAFWCNPISGHATLYWYQQILGQGPKLLIQFQNNGVVDDSQLPKDRFSAERLKGVDSTLKIQPAKLEDSAVYLCASSSGGFLTEQYFGPGTRLTVT.

The V and J genes are TRBV6-5 and TRBJ1-1; D is undetermined. The CDR3 runs 15 residues. The V end was cut by 0 bases, the J end by 4 bases, with 12 bases between. Germline assignment: CDR1 MNHEY and CDR2 SVGAGI. The CDR3 DNA follows: TGTGCCAGCAGTTACTCCTTGAGGGTCCCCACTGAAGCTTTCTTT. It specifies CASSYSLRVPTEAFF.

The chain joins TRBV7-6 to TRBJ2-6; maybe TRBD1 (5 bases). This CDR3 has 16 amino acids. Trimming shortened V by 0 bases and J by 0 bases, and 6 bases separated the two germline ends. The germline V gene encodes CDR1 SGHVS and CDR2 FNYEAQ. The CDR3 loop is CASSLADSSGANVLTF. The CDR3 nucleotides are TGTGCCAGCAGCTTAGCTGACAGCTCTGGGGCCAACGTCCTGACTTTC.

The chain recombines TRBV19 with TRBJ2-5; TRBD1 is a possible D gene (5 bases). With 4 bases removed from V and 1 base from J, the gap between germline ends came to 16 bases. The V gene's germline CDR1 is LNHDA and CDR2 SQIVND (reference sequence). The CDR3 has 16 residues. The CDR3 spells CASSKVGVWGQETQYF. CDR3 DNA sequence: TGTGCCAGTAGTAAAGTAGGGGTTTGGGGCCAAGAGACCCAGTACTTC.

The gene calls are TRBV5-1 and TRBJ1-1; D might be TRBD1 (5 bases). The CDR3 consists of 14 residues. Germline-derived CDR1 and CDR2 are SGHRS and YFSETQ. With 0 bases removed from V and 6 bases from J, the gap between germline ends came to 12 bases. Written as DNA, the CDR3 is TGCGCCAGCAGCTTGGCGGAGGGGAGGCCTGAAGCTTTCTTT. As protein: CASSLAEGRPEAFF.

This rearrangement joins TRBV6-4 to TRBJ2-1, with 10 bases matching TRBD2. This CDR3 is built from 17 residues. Looked up from germline, CDR1 is MRHNA and CDR2 is SNTAGT. The V segment lost 2 bases and the J segment 8 bases; nucleotides outside the gene matches: 12. CDR3 nucleotide sequence: TGTGCCAGCAGTGACCCCAAACAGCGGGAGGGCAGGGATGAGCAGTTCTTC. Translation: CASSDPKQREGRDEQFF.

This chain uses TRBV5-1 with TRBJ2-1, with unresolved D. The V gene's germline CDR1 is SGHRS and CDR2 YFSETQ. This CDR3 spans 13 amino acids. V was cut by 0 bases and J by 6 bases, with 7 bases left in between. The CDR3 DNA sequence: TGCGCCAGCAGCTTGGAGGCTAGCAATGAGCAGTTCTTC. Translation: CASSLEASNEQFF.

The chain joins TRBV4-1 to TRBJ2-5, with a weak D call TRBD1 (6 bases). Germline CDR1 MGHRA, CDR2 YSYEKL. This CDR3 spans 14 amino acids. V dropped 5 bases and J dropped 4 bases, with 14 bases sitting between them. CDR3 sequence (DNA): TGCGCCAGCAGCTCAAAGGACAGCGGAGAGACCCAGTACTTC. It specifies CASSSKDSGETQYF.

This clone was counted a single time. The CDR3, as DNA: TGTGCCAGCAGCTTTAGGACTAGCGGGAGATTGGAAGAGACCCAGTACTTC. Translated, it gives CASSFRTSGRLEETQYF. This chain links TRBV5-6 with TRBJ2-5; TRBD2 matches at 13 bases. V trimming: 2 bases; J trimming: 3 bases; junction bases outside the gene matches: 7. This CDR3 region has 17 residues. The V gene's germline CDR1 is SGHDT and CDR2 YYEEEE.

This clone was observed a few times. V usage is TRBV3-1 (or the pseudogene TRBV3-2) and J usage is TRBJ1-5, with D possibly TRBD1 on 6 matching bases. The CDR3 is 17 residues long. In germline, CDR1 is LGHDT, CDR2 YNNKEL (reference sequence). Trimming took 1 base from V and 3 from J, leaving 16 bases between them. CDR3 nucleotide sequence: TGTGCCAGCAGCCAAGTTAATTTATGGGACATCAATCAGCCCCAGCATTTT. Its translation is CASSQVNLWDINQPQHF.

This clone was picked up one time. The chain is built from TRBV3-1 (or the pseudogene TRBV3-2) and TRBJ2-5, with 8 bases aligning to TRBD2. V lost 3 bases to trimming and J lost 5 bases; unmatched junction nucleotides: 8. Germline assignment: CDR1 LGHDT and CDR2 YNNKEL (reference sequence). This CDR3 has 15 residues. The CDR3 DNA is TGTGCCAGCAGCCAGAACGGGAGGGCGGAGGAGACCCAGTACTTC. Translation gives CASSQNGRAEETQYF.

The rearrangement uses TRBV5-5 and TRBJ2-5, with D possibly TRBD1 on 6 matching bases. Trimming pared 0 bases from V and 4 bases from J, leaving 10 bases between. The CDR3 is 14 residues long. CDR1 and CDR2 (germline): SGHKS, YYEKEE (reference sequence). CDR3 region: CASSLGSGAETQYF. The CDR3 DNA is TGTGCCAGCAGCTTGGGGTCAGGGGCAGAGACCCAGTACTTC. Filled out from reference TRBV5-5 and TRBJ2-5, the complete variable domain reads DAGVTQSPTHLIKTRGQQVTLRCSPISGHKSVSWYQQVLGQGPQFIFQYYEKEERGRGNFPDRFSARQFPNYSSELNVNALLLGDSALYLCASSLGSGAETQYFGPGTRLLVL.